The 26 T cell receptor beta chains below were found in one sample sequenced in a study of blood T cell repertoires in COVID-19. Using immunoSEQ multiplex PCR, the repertoire was profiled, and TCRdb retains in-frame clones only, with some absent. Of 120,000 or so clones listed, around two thirds are singletons. The sample comprised peripheral blood. These receptor sequences come from a woman in her sixties or seventies with acute or convalescent COVID-19.

A few counts support this clone. The chain joins TRBV28 to TRBJ1-2; possible D gene TRBD1, 5 bases. Trimming removed 6 bases from V and 8 bases from J, with 13 bases in between. The CDR3 is 12 residues long. Germline-derived CDR1 and CDR2 are MDHEN and SYDVKM. The CDR3 sequence is CASRIGGWGYTF. The CDR3 DNA follows: TGTGCCAGCAGGATCGGGGGTTGGGGCTACACCTTC.

The rearrangement joins TRBV5-1 to TRBJ2-3, with 7 positions matching TRBD2. V trimming: 6 bases; J trimming: 4 bases; junction bases outside the gene matches: 8. Germline CDR1 reads SGHRS; CDR2 reads YFSETQ. The CDR3 sequence is 14 residues long. CDR3 DNA sequence: TGCGCCAGCACAGGACTAGGGAACGCAGATACGCAGTATTTT. Protein: CASTGLGNADTQYF. The variable domain in full, with the rest retrieved from reference TRBV5-1 and TRBJ2-3, is KAGVTQTPRYLIKTRGQQVTLSCSPISGHRSVSWYQQTPGQGLQFLFEYFSETQRNKGNFPGRFSGRQFSNSRSEMNVSTLELGDSALYLCASTGLGNADTQYFGPGTRLTVL.

In DNA, the CDR3 is TGTGCCAGTAGTCAACAGGGCTTGCTTAATGAAGCTTTCTTT. This codes for CASSQQGLLNEAFF. The chain combines TRBV19 with TRBJ1-1, with D tentatively TRBD1 (6 bases). Trimming stripped 5 bases from V and 7 bases from J, with 17 bases between. Germline-derived CDR1 and CDR2 are LNHDA and SQIVND (reference sequence). The CDR3 runs to 14 residues.

This clone was observed a single time. The V and J genes are TRBV3-1 (or the pseudogene TRBV3-2) and TRBJ1-1; 7 bases align to TRBD1. J was trimmed by 5 bases and V by 2 bases; bases with no gene match: 11. Germline-derived CDR1 and CDR2 are LGHDT and YNNKEL (reference sequence). This CDR3 is 16 amino acids long. CDR3 nucleotides: TGTGCCAGCAGCCAAACCCCCGACAGGGCATATACTGAAGCTTTCTTT. Translating it yields CASSQTPDRAYTEAFF.

The J gene is TRBJ2-3, the V gene TRBV6-1, with 9 bases that match TRBD1. The germline V gene has CDR1 MNHNS and CDR2 SASEGT. The trim removed 1 base at V and 3 bases at J, leaving 8 bases unmatched. The CDR3 sequence is 17 residues long. The CDR3 DNA reads TGTGCCAGCAGTGAAGTGACAGGGGGTTTTGGGACAGATACGCAGTATTTT. The encoded protein is CASSEVTGGFGTDTQYF.

The J gene is TRBJ1-2, the V gene TRBV11-2; the D gene is possibly TRBD1 (6 bases). Germline assignment: CDR1 SGHAT and CDR2 FQNNGV. The CDR3 consists of 11 residues. V was pared by 1 base and J by 11 bases, with 8 bases between. For the CDR3, the DNA is TGTGCCAGCAGCTTAGCAGGGGCGTACACCTTC. Its translation: CASSLAGAYTF.

The V call is TRBV5-1, the J call TRBJ2-1; TRBD2 agrees at 9 bases. The CDR3 is 15 residues long. The germline V gene has CDR1 SGHRS and CDR2 YFSETQ. J gave up 6 bases and V 1 base, and 5 bases lay outside the gene matches. This CDR3 reads CASSLQRGRVNEQFF. The CDR3 DNA reads as TGCGCCAGCAGCTTGCAACGCGGGAGGGTCAATGAGCAGTTCTTC.

In its sample, this clone was seen a few times. This rearrangement joins TRBV3-1 (or the pseudogene TRBV3-2) to TRBJ1-3; no definite D call. CDR3 length equals 14 residues. CDR1 and CDR2 from the germline V gene are LGHDT and YNNKEL (reference sequence). Trimming removed 8 bases at V and 0 bases at J, with 11 bases between. The CDR3 DNA follows: TGTGCCAGCGCCGAGGGTCACTCTGGAAACACCATATATTTT. Its translation is CASAEGHSGNTIYF.

The V and J genes are TRBV4-2 and TRBJ1-3; TRBD1 agrees at 10 bases. J lost 4 bases, V lost 0 bases, and 6 bases had no gene match. Germline CDR1 LGHNA, CDR2 YNFKEQ. This CDR3 comprises 17 residues. CDR3 region: CASSQEGGTGVGNTIYF. In DNA form, the CDR3 reads TGTGCCAGCAGCCAAGAGGGGGGGACAGGGGTCGGAAACACCATATATTTT.

The chain carries TRBV5-1 and TRBJ2-3; TRBD1 matches at 8 bases. CDR1 SGHRS and CDR2 YFSETQ come from the germline V gene. The CDR3 is made up of 16 amino acids. J was trimmed by 4 bases and V by 3 bases; bases with no gene match: 10. This chain's CDR3 is CASSWTTSGGPDTQYF. The CDR3 DNA sequence: TGCGCCAGCAGCTGGACTACCTCAGGGGGCCCAGATACGCAGTATTTT.

The chain combines TRBV21-1 with TRBJ2-3; TRBD2 is the table's D call, not checked against the DNA. TRBV21-1 has pseudogene status. The CDR3 runs 16 residues. This CDR3 is CASSGPGGGCTDTQYF. The CDR3 DNA is TGTGCCAGCAGCGGTCCTGGTGGCGGTTGCACAGATACGCAGTATTTT.

This rearrangement joins TRBV6-5 to TRBJ2-7, with D tentatively TRBD2 (5 bases). Looked up from germline, CDR1 is MNHEY and CDR2 is SVGAGI. The CDR3 runs to 14 residues. V gave up 2 bases and J gave up 0 bases, with 8 bases separating them. Here the CDR3 DNA reads TGTGCCAGCAGTTACGAGGGTCACTCCTACGAGCAGTACTTC. Translating it yields CASSYEGHSYEQYF.

V usage is TRBV19 and J usage is TRBJ1-1; D is undetermined. Trimming took 6 bases from V and 3 from J, leaving 11 bases between them. The CDR3 sequence is 13 residues long. Germline CDR1 and CDR2: LNHDA and SQIVND (reference sequence). The CDR3 protein is CASRGPPDTEAFF. Written as DNA, the CDR3 is TGTGCCAGTAGGGGCCCCCCGGACACTGAAGCTTTCTTT. The variable domain in full, completed from reference TRBV19 and TRBJ1-1, reads DGGITQSPKYLFRKEGQNVTLSCEQNLNHDAMYWYRQDPGQGLRLIYYSQIVNDFQKGDIAEGYSVSREKKESFPLTVTSAQKNPTAFYLCASRGPPDTEAFFGQGTRLTVV.

V is TRBV5-4 and J is TRBJ2-7; TRBD1 agrees at 9 bases. Per the germline V gene, CDR1 is SGHNT and CDR2 is YYREEE (reference sequence). With 4 bases clipped from V and 4 bases from J, the junction kept 9 bases outside the gene matches. CDR3 length equals 15 residues. The CDR3 loop reads CASSITGTGYYEQYF. The CDR3 DNA sequence: TGTGCCAGCAGCATCACCGGGACAGGGTATTACGAGCAGTACTTC.

The sample holds one count of this clone. J is TRBJ1-5 and V is TRBV28; tentative D call: TRBD1 (6 bases). The CDR3 is 15 residues long. The V end was cut by 7 bases, the J end by 6 bases, with 19 bases between. Germline CDR1 is MDHEN and CDR2 is SYDVKM. The CDR3 is CASIDPTRGAQPQHF. The CDR3, as DNA: TGTGCCAGCATCGACCCGACACGGGGGGCTCAGCCCCAGCATTTT.

The chain is built from TRBV28 and TRBJ1-5; the D is unclear. Trimming took off 3 bases at V and 1 base at J, with 13 bases between the two ends. This CDR3 contains 16 residues. Per germline, CDR1 MDHEN and CDR2 SYDVKM. CDR3 in amino acids: CASSLGGRGSNQPQHF. The CDR3 bases are TGTGCCAGCAGTTTGGGAGGCAGAGGGAGCAATCAGCCCCAGCATTTT.

Many counts were recorded for this clone. The genes are TRBV9 and TRBJ2-7, with 8 bases identical to TRBD1. Germline-derived CDR1 and CDR2 are SGDLS and YYNGEE. The CDR3 is made up of 14 amino acids. Germline trimming cut 4 bases from V and 2 bases from J; bases unmatched to any gene: 5. The CDR3 loop is CASSPGGLTYEQYF. The CDR3 DNA is TGTGCCAGCAGCCCAGGGGGCTTGACCTACGAGCAGTACTTC.

The chain employs TRBV7-6 and TRBJ2-5; D possibly corresponds to TRBD2 (5 bases). The germline V and J ends were trimmed by 1 base and 1 base, with 16 bases remaining between them. The CDR3 extends over 17 amino acids. Germline V gene lookup returns CDR1 SGHVS and CDR2 FNYEAQ. CDR3 in amino acids: CASSLGSGVYPQETQYF. The CDR3 nucleotides are TGTGCCAGCAGCTTAGGATCCGGGGTTTATCCCCAAGAGACCCAGTACTTC.

The V gene is TRBV7-2, the J gene TRBJ2-2, with D possibly TRBD2 on 6 matching bases. Trimming stripped 2 bases from V and 6 bases from J, with 16 bases between. The length of the CDR3 is 16 residues. CDR1 is SGHTA, CDR2 FQGNSA, per germline. The CDR3 is CASSLKPPGEPGELFF. The CDR3 region has the DNA TGTGCCAGCAGCTTAAAGCCTCCGGGAGAACCCGGGGAGCTGTTTTTT.

The chain couples TRBV7-9 to TRBJ1-6; 7 nucleotides match TRBD1. Unmatched junction bases numbered 3, after V lost 0 bases and J lost 10 bases. CDR1 and CDR2 (germline): SEHNR, FQNEAQ (reference sequence). The CDR3 spans 14 residues. CDR3 nucleotides: TGTGCCAGCAGCTTAGCTCAGGGGGAATCACCCCTCCACTTT. The encoded protein is CASSLAQGESPLHF.

J is TRBJ2-6 and V is TRBV28; D ambiguous. The CDR3 runs 12 residues. Trimming shortened V by 10 bases and J by 1 base, and 5 bases separated the two germline ends. In germline, CDR1 is MDHEN, CDR2 SYDVKM. The CDR3 DNA reads as TGTGCCACCGTATCTGGGGCCAACGTCCTGACTTTC. This codes for CATVSGANVLTF. The full variable domain, its missing parts supplied by reference TRBV28 and TRBJ2-6, is DVKVTQSSRYLVKRTGEKVFLECVQDMDHENMFWYRQDPGLGLRLIYFSYDVKMKEKGDIPEGYSVSREKKERFSLILESASTNQTSMYLCATVSGANVLTFGAGSRLTVL.

The V call is TRBV28, the J call TRBJ1-5; D is unresolved. Germline loops: CDR1 MDHEN, CDR2 SYDVKM. This CDR3 spans 17 amino acids. V was trimmed by 2 bases and J by 3 bases, leaving 17 bases between them. The CDR3 DNA sequence: TGTGCCAGCAGTTTAGCGGCAGGCGGGGTGCACAATCAGCCCCAGCATTTT. Its protein is CASSLAAGGVHNQPQHF.

This clone was counted a few times. This chain uses TRBV25-1 with TRBJ1-4; D is uncertain. CDR1 MGHDK and CDR2 SYGVNS come from the germline V gene. There are 14 residues in the CDR3. Trimming took 3 bases from V and 7 from J, leaving 12 bases between them. CDR3 bases: TGTGCCAGCAGTGACGAACGAGGGATTGAAAAACTGTTTTTT. Residues: CASSDERGIEKLFF.

The chain employs TRBV9 and TRBJ2-1; 7 bases are a match to TRBD2. The CDR3 runs to 13 residues. Looked up from germline, CDR1 is SGDLS and CDR2 is YYNGEE. Germline trimming cut 4 bases from V and 15 bases from J; bases unmatched to any gene: 13. CDR3 DNA: TGTGCCAGCAGCCTTGCGGCGGGGGTGGAGTTGTTCTTC. As protein: CASSLAAGVELFF. The full variable domain, its missing parts supplied by reference TRBV9 and TRBJ2-1, is DSGVTQTPKHLITATGQRVTLRCSPRSGDLSVYWYQQSLDQGLQFLIQYYNGEERAKGNILERFSAQQFPDLHSELNLSSLELGDSALYFCASSLAAGVELFFGPGTRLTVL.

The rearrangement uses TRBV5-1 and TRBJ1-6; D uncertain. V shed 2 bases and J shed 9 bases, with 9 bases lying between them. The CDR3 is 13 amino acids. CDR1 and CDR2 (germline): SGHRS, YFSETQ. Written as DNA, the CDR3 is TGCGCCAGCAGCTTAAAGGCAGGTTCACCCCTCCACTTT. This codes for CASSLKAGSPLHF.

The V and J genes are TRBV5-6 and TRBJ1-4; D remains ambiguous. V was pared by 1 base and J by 8 bases, with 12 bases between. This CDR3 comprises 14 residues. Germline V gene data show CDR1 as SGHDT and CDR2 as YYEEEE. Here the CDR3 reads CASSLLTGREKLFF. The CDR3 coding sequence is TGTGCCAGCAGCTTGTTGACGGGGAGGGAAAAACTGTTTTTT.